The 10 T cell receptor beta chains given below trace back to one sample, sequenced in a study of blood T cells in healthy people across ages. A second PCR, run for roughly 7 to 12 cycles, used a sample-barcoded 5' primer plus a J-beta primer mix. TCRdb independently ran MiXCR on the 5' RACE reads; one entry per CDR3 protein. This sample has about a million distinct CDR3 sequences, with under 50% found just once. The sequenced sample was blood. The receptor set was obtained from a man under 40 in good health.

This clonotype was picked up many times. V gene TRBV29-1 combines with J gene TRBJ2-3, with D possibly TRBD1 on 7 matching bases. From germline, CDR1 is SQVTM and CDR2 ANQGSEA. V shed 5 bases and J shed 6 bases, with 12 bases lying between them. This CDR3 region has 12 residues. The CDR3 coding sequence is TGCAGCGTTACAGGGGCGGGGGATACGCAGTATTTT. Its translation: CSVTGAGDTQYF.

This chain links TRBV3-1 with TRBJ2-1; D perhaps matches TRBD2 (5 bases). Looked up from germline, CDR1 is LGHDT and CDR2 is YNNKEL (reference sequence). This CDR3 has 12 amino acids. V lost 5 bases and J lost 9, with 11 bases in between. In DNA form, the CDR3 reads TGTGCCAGCAGCTTTCCCAGCGGTGAGCAGTTCTTC. It codes for CASSFPSGEQFF.

This rearrangement joins TRBV6-5 to TRBJ2-1; D is ambiguous. Germline CDR1 MNHEY, CDR2 SVGAGI. V was shortened by 5 bases and J by 1 base, with 9 bases between the two germline ends. CDR3 length: 14 amino acids. The CDR3: CASSTAMSYNEQFF. The CDR3 DNA follows: TGTGCCAGCAGTACGGCGATGTCCTACAATGAGCAGTTCTTC.

V gene TRBV5-5 combines with J gene TRBJ1-2, with 7 bases identical to TRBD1. V shed 3 bases, J shed 2 bases, and the junction held 7 bases outside the gene matches. Germline assignment: CDR1 SGHKS and CDR2 YYEKEE (reference sequence). The CDR3 extends over 15 amino acids. CDR3 sequence reads: CASSSGVQGNYGYTF. As DNA, the CDR3 is TGTGCCAGCAGCTCAGGGGTACAGGGGAACTATGGCTACACCTTC.

The genes are TRBV19 and TRBJ1-1; possible D gene TRBD1, 5 bases. Germline CDR1 and CDR2: LNHDA and SQIVND (reference sequence). The germline V and J ends were trimmed by 5 bases and 1 base, with 17 bases remaining between them. This CDR3 is 16 amino acids long. The CDR3 DNA sequence: TGTGCCAGTAGTCGAGTGGTGTCAGGGCGGAACACTGAAGCTTTCTTT. Amino acids: CASSRVVSGRNTEAFF.

The sample holds a few counts of this clonotype. V is TRBV7-2 and J is TRBJ2-1; unclear D gene. V was trimmed by 0 bases and J by 0 bases, leaving 6 bases between them. The CDR3 contains 15 residues. The germline V gene encodes CDR1 SGHTA and CDR2 FQGNSA. Here the CDR3 reads CASSLAQSSYNEQFF. The CDR3 coding sequence is TGTGCCAGCAGCTTAGCACAGAGCTCCTACAATGAGCAGTTCTTC. Variable domain in full (rest from reference TRBV7-2 and TRBJ2-1): GAGVSQSPSNKVTEKGKDVELRCDPISGHTALYWYRQSLGQGLEFLIYFQGNSAPDKSGLPSDRFSAERTGGSVSTLTIQRTQQEDSAVYLCASSLAQSSYNEQFFGPGTRLTVL.

This chain uses TRBV28 with TRBJ2-5; TRBD1 agrees at 7 bases. The CDR3 extends over 14 amino acids. With V trimmed by 3 bases and J by 11 bases, 12 bases remained unmatched. Germline loops: CDR1 MDHEN, CDR2 SYDVKM. This chain's CDR3 is CASSLNRGLGEQYF. The CDR3 DNA is TGTGCCAGCAGTTTGAACAGGGGATTGGGAGAGCAGTACTTC. The full variable domain, completed using reference TRBV28 and TRBJ2-5, is DVKVTQSSRYLVKRTGEKVFLECVQDMDHENMFWYRQDPGLGLRLIYFSYDVKMKEKGDIPEGYSVSREKKERFSLILESASTNQTSMYLCASSLNRGLGEQYFGPGTRLLVL.

This clonotype appeared many times. This chain uses TRBV2 with TRBJ1-5; D possibly corresponds to TRBD1 (5 bases). The CDR3 runs to 15 residues. V shed 1 base and J shed 7 bases, with 14 bases lying between them. Germline CDR1 reads SNHLY; CDR2 reads FYNNEI. CDR3 bases: TGTGCCAGCAGTGAAGGGCAGGGTTTACGGCAGCCCCAGCATTTT. It yields the protein CASSEGQGLRQPQHF.

This chain links TRBV9 with TRBJ2-1, with D maybe TRBD2 (6 bases). The CDR3 consists of 16 residues. Trimming stripped 0 bases from V and 5 bases from J, with 15 bases between. Germline V lookup: CDR1 SGDLS, CDR2 YYNGEE. CDR3 amino acids: CASSVGRGNINNEQFF. CDR3 nucleotides: TGTGCCAGCAGCGTAGGTCGGGGGAATATAAACAATGAGCAGTTCTTC.

V is TRBV20-1 and J is TRBJ2-7; 9 bases line up with TRBD2. This CDR3 has 14 amino acids. With V trimmed by 3 bases and J by 7 bases, 10 bases remained unmatched. CDR1 is DFQATT, CDR2 SNEGSKA, per germline (reference sequence). The CDR3 spells CSASQGTSRREQYF. The DNA of the CDR3 is TGCAGTGCTAGCCAGGGGACTAGCCGGCGGGAGCAGTACTTC.